This T cell receptor (beta chain) came from a study of OX40 agonist ivuxolimab in advanced cancers. Whole-study context: Ivuxolimab was delivered to patients intravenously every 2 weeks at doses spanning 0.01 to 10 mg/kg. People who had prior anti-PD-1, anti-PD-L1 or anti-CTLA-4 therapy could take part, and approximately 44% had some.

Turning to this clone: Its matching antigen is unknown.

The protocol was immunoSEQ multiplex PCR, while the TCRdb copy is restricted to in-frame clones and leaves out a portion. The sample records approximately 100,000 clones, 87% being singletons. CDR1 is MNHEY and CDR2 is SVGAGI in the germline V gene. Trimming removed 2 bases from V and 8 bases from J, with 7 bases in between. The CDR3 is 13 amino acids. Findings and limits, study-wide: A proportion of nonresponders additionally exhibited low normalized T-cell clonal expansion.

V and J are TRBV6-5 and TRBJ1-6; unclear D gene. The sequences come from CD4+ or CD8+ T cells sorted from blood, collected in a trial of the OX40 agonist ivuxolimab. The source is an adult with an advanced solid tumor such as melanoma, head and neck, liver or kidney cancer. CDR3 loop: CASSYQRDSPLHF. The CDR3 bases are TGTGCCAGCAGTTACCAGCGAGATTCACCCCTCCACTTT.